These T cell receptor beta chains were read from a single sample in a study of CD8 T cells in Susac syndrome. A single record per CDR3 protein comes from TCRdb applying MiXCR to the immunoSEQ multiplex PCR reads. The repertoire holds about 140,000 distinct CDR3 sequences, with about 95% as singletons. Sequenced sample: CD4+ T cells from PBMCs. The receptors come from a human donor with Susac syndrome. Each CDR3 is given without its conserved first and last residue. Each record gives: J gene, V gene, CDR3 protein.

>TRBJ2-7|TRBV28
ASSLGGRGY
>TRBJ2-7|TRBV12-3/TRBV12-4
ASSFVSSGGAYEQY
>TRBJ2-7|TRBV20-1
SARPPGTGGIEQY
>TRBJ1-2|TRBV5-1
ASSLARGGNYGYT
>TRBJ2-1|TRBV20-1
SARGDRSSYNEQF
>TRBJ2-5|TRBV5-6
ASSVGWRRETQY
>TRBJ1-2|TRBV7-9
ASSETNYGYT
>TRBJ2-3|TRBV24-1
ATSETGYTDTQY
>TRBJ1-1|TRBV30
AWLSIQGDNTEAF
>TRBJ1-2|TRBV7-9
ASSRDSLNYGYT
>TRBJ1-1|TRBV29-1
SVGGGGHQMNTEAF
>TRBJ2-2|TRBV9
ASSVPSYTGELF
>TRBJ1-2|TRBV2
ASSVSTGGYGYT
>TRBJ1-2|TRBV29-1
SGGDKKNYGYT
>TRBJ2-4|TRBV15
ATSGLGLAGDRNIQY
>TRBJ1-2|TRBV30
AWTHRGMNYGYT
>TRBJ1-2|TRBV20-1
SASDYGYT
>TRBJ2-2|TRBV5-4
ASSESTHDGELF
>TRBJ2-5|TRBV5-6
ASRLTGGETQY
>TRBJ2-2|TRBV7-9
ASSLDQTTGELF
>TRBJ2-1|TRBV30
AWSIPGNEQF
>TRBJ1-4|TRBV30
AWSRLGANEKLF
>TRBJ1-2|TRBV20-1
SARDRKGNYGYT
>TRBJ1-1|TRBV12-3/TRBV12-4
ASSLARGEAF
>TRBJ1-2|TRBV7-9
ASSLKTGGDYGYT
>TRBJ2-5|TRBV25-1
ASRTSFTETQY
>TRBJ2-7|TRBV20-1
SGQAGGTYEQY
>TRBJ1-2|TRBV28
ASSSGFSYGYT
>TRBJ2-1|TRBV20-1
SALGLATYNEQF
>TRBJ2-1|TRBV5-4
ASSSYSSYNEQF
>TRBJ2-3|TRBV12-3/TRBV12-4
ASSPMYSGGQSTQY
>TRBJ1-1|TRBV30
AWSLGRREAF
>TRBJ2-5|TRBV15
ATSRDRWKETQY
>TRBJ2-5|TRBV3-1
ASTRTGQETQY
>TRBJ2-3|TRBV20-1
SAEGSTDTQY
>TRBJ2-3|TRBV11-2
ASSSEGLSDTQY